The 4 T cell receptor beta chains below were found in one sample sequenced in a study of OX40 agonist ivuxolimab in advanced cancers. Sequencing was performed with immunoSEQ multiplex PCR; in TCRdb, only in-frame clones are kept and a portion is missing. The table records tens of thousands of clones, roughly 87% of them present only once. Source: CD4+ or CD8+ T cells sorted from blood, taken in a trial of the OX40 agonist ivuxolimab. Receptors originate from an adult with an advanced solid tumor such as melanoma, head and neck, liver or kidney cancer.

This clone has just one count. This chain connects TRBV14 to TRBJ1-2; 9 bases are shared with TRBD1. Germline CDR1 SGHDN, CDR2 FVKESK. The CDR3 runs 14 residues. The V and J ends lost 4 bases and 0 bases, in that order; junction bases with no gene match: 0. The CDR3 sequence is CASSRQGANYGYTF. The CDR3 nucleotides are TGTGCCAGCAGCCGACAGGGGGCTAACTATGGCTACACCTTC.

The chain couples TRBV27 to TRBJ2-5; no definite D call. The germline gives CDR1 MNHEY, CDR2 SMNVEV (reference sequence). V lost 5 bases and J 3 bases, leaving 10 bases between the germline ends. CDR3 length equals 13 residues. As DNA, the CDR3 is TGTGCCAGCAGTACCCGTTGGGAAGAGACCCAGTACTTC. Protein product: CASSTRWEETQYF.

Turning to this clone: At one end, the junction sequence differs from germline, possibly due to a read error. V usage is TRBV11-2 and J usage is TRBJ2-3; 15 bases fit TRBD2. The V gene's germline CDR1 is SGHAT and CDR2 FQNNGV. The CDR3 loop spans 12 amino acids. The CDR3 DNA follows: TGTGCCAGCAGCCAAGGACTAGCGGGGGGGCTTTTT. This sequence encodes CASSQGLAGGLF. The full variable domain, completed using reference TRBV11-2 and TRBJ2-3, is EAGVAQSPRYKIIEKRQSVAFWCNPISGHATLYWYQQILGQGPKLLIQFQNNGVVDDSQLPKDRFSAERLKGVDSTLKIQPAKLEDSAVYLCASSQGLAGGLFGPGTRLTVL.

The genes are TRBV5-4 and TRBJ2-2; D is possibly TRBD2 (5 bases). This CDR3 has 13 residues. V was clipped by 0 bases and J by 13 bases, with 13 bases between them. Germline-derived CDR1 and CDR2 are SGHNT and YYREEE (reference sequence). CDR3 coding DNA: TGTGCCAGCAGCTTGGTCTCCGGTGGGAGGCTGTTTTTT. This sequence encodes CASSLVSGGRLFF.